These 32 T cell receptor beta chains share one sample of origin, sequenced in a study of cytomegalovirus exposure and HLA in healthy donors. In the PCR, 60 Vbeta and 13 Jbeta primers were used. Measured with immunoSEQ multiplex PCR; TCRdb has only the in-frame clones, and not every one. The sample has roughly 100,000 clones, around 84% seen once. The sequencing input was PBMCs. The receptors derive from a man aged 30 to 39 in good health and CMV-seronegative.

In DNA form, the CDR3 reads TGTGCCAGCAGTTCGACACAGGGGTTCACAGATACGCAGTATTTT. Its protein product is CASSSTQGFTDTQYF. The chain is built from TRBV28 and TRBJ2-3; 7 bases are shared with TRBD1. Germline assignment: CDR1 MDHEN and CDR2 SYDVKM. V was clipped by 4 bases and J by 2 bases; unmatched bases: 6. The CDR3 consists of 15 residues.

V and J are TRBV18 and TRBJ1-3, with D tentatively TRBD1 (6 bases). The CDR3 loop spans 16 amino acids. The V gene lost 3 bases and the J gene lost 7 bases, with 19 bases spanning the gap. Germline V gene data show CDR1 as KGHSH and CDR2 as LQKENI. In nucleotides, the CDR3 is TGTGCCAGCTCACCGTTCCGGGACAAATTAGGGAACACCATATATTTT. Its translation: CASSPFRDKLGNTIYF. The full variable domain, completed using reference TRBV18 and TRBJ1-3, is NAGVMQNPRHLVRRRGQEARLRCSPMKGHSHVYWYRQLPEEGLKFMVYLQKENIIDESGMPKERFSAEFPKEGPSILRIQQVVRGDSAAYFCASSPFRDKLGNTIYFGEGSWLTVV.

The chain links TRBV27 to TRBJ1-5; TRBD1 matches 7 bases. Germline V lookup: CDR1 MNHEY, CDR2 SMNVEV (reference sequence). Trimming removed 5 bases from V and 0 bases from J; junction bases left unmatched: 16. The CDR3 spans 19 residues. The CDR3 spells CASSAGQTTFSYSNQPQHF. The CDR3, as DNA: TGTGCCAGCAGTGCGGGACAGACCACTTTCTCCTATAGCAATCAGCCCCAGCATTTT.

The chain links TRBV5-4 to TRBJ2-7; 7 nucleotides match TRBD2. The CDR3 totals 20 residues. The V gene end was trimmed by 4 bases and the J gene end by 2 bases; junction bases not matched to a gene: 24. Germline CDR1 SGHNT, CDR2 YYREEE (reference sequence). The CDR3 spells CASSRSFGGSGGTIPYEQYF. DNA for the CDR3: TGTGCCAGCAGCCGATCTTTCGGGGGATCAGGCGGGACTATCCCCTACGAGCAGTACTTC.

Comments on this clone: The sample holds other DNA sequences that translate to the same CDR3. The chain couples TRBV7-6 to TRBJ1-4; D possibly corresponds to TRBD1 (6 bases). V was trimmed by 5 bases and J by 5 bases, leaving 21 bases between them. The CDR3 is 17 amino acids. Germline V gene lookup returns CDR1 SGHVS and CDR2 FNYEAQ. The CDR3: CASSRPNTGGSNEKLFF. CDR3 nucleotides: TGTGCCAGCAGCCGACCAAACACGGGGGGCTCGAATGAAAAACTGTTTTTT.

The J gene is TRBJ1-2, the V gene TRBV5-1; 9 nucleotides align to TRBD1. This CDR3 contains 13 residues. The germline V gene encodes CDR1 SGHRS and CDR2 YFSETQ. The junction had 6 bases not matched to a gene; V was cut back by 4 bases and J by 8 bases. CDR3 nucleotides: TGCGCCAGCAGCCTTACAGGGGGCTTAGGCTACACCTTC. It specifies CASSLTGGLGYTF.

The J gene is TRBJ2-1, the V gene TRBV7-9, with 7 bases matching TRBD1. Germline CDR1 is SEHNR and CDR2 is FQNEAQ (reference sequence). The CDR3 has 13 residues. The V and J ends lost 6 bases and 4 bases, in that order; junction bases with no gene match: 3. This CDR3 reads CASSPTGYNEQFF. The CDR3 nucleotides read TGTGCCAGCAGTCCGACAGGGTACAATGAGCAGTTCTTC.

This clone has a single count. CDR3 region: CASSFGGGSYEQYF. CDR3 DNA sequence: TGTGCCAGCAGTTTCGGGGGGGGCTCCTACGAGCAGTACTTC. The chain recombines TRBV27 with TRBJ2-7, with 8 bases identical to TRBD2. The CDR3 spans 14 residues. Per germline, CDR1 MNHEY and CDR2 SMNVEV (reference sequence). V shed 3 bases, J shed 0 bases, and the junction held 1 base outside the gene matches.

The chain recombines TRBV27 with TRBJ1-1, with D possibly being TRBD1 (6 bases). This CDR3 comprises 12 residues. From germline, CDR1 is MNHEY and CDR2 SMNVEV (reference sequence). V dropped 4 bases and J dropped 8 bases, with 11 bases sitting between them. CDR3 loop: CASSSNRAEAFF. The CDR3 DNA follows: TGTGCCAGCAGTTCAAACAGGGCAGAAGCTTTCTTT.

V usage is TRBV4-3 and J usage is TRBJ1-2, with D possibly matching TRBD1 (5 bases). V was shortened by 0 bases and J by 4 bases, with 15 bases between the two germline ends. Germline V gives CDR1 LGHNA, CDR2 YSLEER. The CDR3 is 16 amino acids. The CDR3 region has the DNA TGCGCCAGCAGCCAAGATAGTTACAGTGGGGCCTATGGCTACACCTTC. This codes for CASSQDSYSGAYGYTF.

This clone was seen only once. The chain employs TRBV6-6 and TRBJ2-2, with a tentative D call TRBD1 (6 bases). Germline V gene lookup returns CDR1 MNHNY and CDR2 SVGAGI (reference sequence). The V end was cut by 7 bases, the J end by 5 bases, with 14 bases between. The CDR3 runs to 14 residues. CDR3 amino acids: CASNRDTETGELFF. DNA for the CDR3: TGTGCCAGCAACCGGGACACCGAAACCGGGGAGCTGTTTTTT.

CDR3 coding DNA: TGTGCCAGCAGTACCTCGACAGGGGAACCCTACGAGCAGTACTTC. Translating gives CASSTSTGEPYEQYF. The rearrangement joins TRBV28 to TRBJ2-7, with 8 nucleotides matching TRBD1. The CDR3 is 15 amino acids. The ends lost 5 bases at V and 2 bases at J; junction bases unmatched: 8. Germline values: CDR1 MDHEN, CDR2 SYDVKM.

The V and J genes are TRBV5-1 and TRBJ2-3; tentatively, D is TRBD2 (6 bases). Trimming shortened V by 1 base and J by 1 base, and 22 bases separated the two germline ends. CDR3 length equals 19 residues. CDR1 and CDR2 (germline): SGHRS, YFSETQ. The CDR3 nucleotides are TGCGCCAGCAGCTTGCTGCAACCGGGACTTCTCTTGCGCACAGATACGCAGTATTTT. As protein: CASSLLQPGLLLRTDTQYF. Filled out from reference TRBV5-1 and TRBJ2-3, the complete variable domain reads KAGVTQTPRYLIKTRGQQVTLSCSPISGHRSVSWYQQTPGQGLQFLFEYFSETQRNKGNFPGRFSGRQFSNSRSEMNVSTLELGDSALYLCASSLLQPGLLLRTDTQYFGPGTRLTVL.

The chain carries TRBV7-9 and TRBJ1-1; tentative D call: TRBD1 (5 bases). Trimming took 5 bases from V and 1 from J, leaving 11 bases between them. This CDR3 contains 14 residues. The V gene's germline CDR1 is SEHNR and CDR2 FQNEAQ (reference sequence). CDR3 amino acids: CASSPIGENTEAFF. The DNA for the CDR3 is TGTGCCAGCAGCCCCATAGGGGAGAACACTGAAGCTTTCTTT.

The CDR3 loop reads CASSILRSGQETQYF. In DNA, the CDR3 is TGTGCCAGCAGCATACTGAGGTCGGGGCAAGAGACCCAGTACTTC. The gene calls are TRBV5-4 and TRBJ2-5; D is perhaps TRBD2 (5 bases). The CDR3 length is 15 residues. The V gene lost 4 bases and the J gene lost 2 bases, with 15 bases spanning the gap. CDR1 is SGHNT and CDR2 is YYREEE in the germline V gene (reference sequence).

For the CDR3, the DNA is TGTGCCAGCAGATTTATTGCGGGAGAAAGCGGTGAGCAGTACTTC. Amino acid sequence: CASRFIAGESGEQYF. The genes are TRBV7-9 and TRBJ2-5, with TRBD2 matching over 7 bases. Germline CDR1 SEHNR, CDR2 FQNEAQ (reference sequence). The J segment lost 11 bases and the V segment lost 6 bases, leaving 18 bases of the junction unmatched. The CDR3 covers 15 residues. Looking up the rest from reference TRBV7-9 and TRBJ2-5 gives the full variable domain: DTGVSQNPRHKITKRGQNVTFRCDPISEHNRLYWYRQTLGQGPEFLTYFQNEAQLEKSRLLSDRFSAERPKGSFSTLEIQRTEQGDSAMYLCASRFIAGESGEQYFGPGTRLLVL.

This chain connects TRBV15 to TRBJ2-3; 7 bases are shared with TRBD1. CDR1 and CDR2 from the germline V gene are LNHNV and YYDKDF (reference sequence). J gave up 3 bases and V 3 bases, and 6 bases lay outside the gene matches. This CDR3 contains 15 residues. The CDR3 here is CATSRRQGETDTQYF. The CDR3, as DNA: TGTGCCACCAGCAGGAGGCAGGGGGAGACAGATACGCAGTATTTT.

This clone turned up a few times. The V gene is TRBV6-1, the J gene TRBJ2-3, with D maybe TRBD2 (5 bases). CDR3 length: 13 residues. V was cut by 10 bases and J by 4 bases, with 15 bases left in between. Germline V CDR1 and CDR2: MNHNS, SASEGT. The chain's CDR3 is CATSYPGSDTQYF. CDR3 DNA: TGTGCCACCTCTTACCCGGGGTCAGATACGCAGTATTTT.

This clone was found a few times. The J gene is TRBJ1-1, the V gene TRBV4-3; D unresolved. Germline CDR1 reads LGHNA; CDR2 reads YSLEER. Trimming took off 0 bases at V and 4 bases at J, with 9 bases between the two ends. The CDR3 extends over 14 amino acids. The CDR3: CASSQDRPGTEAFF. CDR3 coding DNA: TGCGCCAGCAGCCAAGATCGGCCGGGCACTGAAGCTTTCTTT.

This sequence joins TRBV18 and TRBJ2-5; 11 bases align to TRBD2. CDR1 and CDR2 from the germline V gene are KGHSH and LQKENI. This CDR3 region has 18 residues. The V and J ends lost 2 bases and 2 bases, in that order; junction bases with no gene match: 10. DNA for the CDR3: TGTGCCAGCTCACCAGTCCATAGCGGGAGGGGCGAACAAGAGACCCAGTACTTC. Its translation: CASSPVHSGRGEQETQYF.

The chain recombines TRBV30 with TRBJ2-5; TRBD2 is a possible D gene (5 bases). With 0 bases removed from V and 5 bases from J, the gap between germline ends came to 16 bases. The germline V gene encodes CDR1 GTSNPN and CDR2 SVGIG (reference sequence). This CDR3 region has 15 residues. The DNA for the CDR3 is TGTGCCTGGAGTGTACTCGCGGGTCGCGGGGAGACCCAGTACTTC. Protein: CAWSVLAGRGETQYF.

This chain connects TRBV11-3 to TRBJ2-7; 7 bases are shared with TRBD2. CDR1 is SGHNT and CDR2 is YENEEA in the germline V gene. J was trimmed by 2 bases and V by 1 base; bases with no gene match: 5. CDR3 length equals 15 residues. CDR3 sequence reads: CASSLALAPTYEQYF. DNA of the CDR3: TGTGCCAGCAGCTTAGCACTAGCGCCTACCTACGAGCAGTACTTC.

The J gene is TRBJ1-4, the V gene TRBV27; D unclear. Germline V gene data show CDR1 as MNHEY and CDR2 as SMNVEV (reference sequence). Trimming left V 7 bases short and J 6 bases short, with 15 bases between. The CDR3 extends over 14 amino acids. This chain's CDR3 is CASTRAGMDEKLFF. The CDR3 region has the DNA TGTGCCAGCACCCGGGCGGGGATGGATGAAAAACTGTTTTTT.

The J gene is TRBJ1-6, the V gene TRBV7-9; 8 bases map to TRBD1. The CDR3 is 14 amino acids. Germline values: CDR1 SEHNR, CDR2 FQNEAQ (reference sequence). After removal of 5 bases from V and 8 bases from J, the junction contained 5 bases not matched to a gene. This chain's CDR3 is CASSATGEDSPLHF. Written as DNA, the CDR3 is TGTGCCAGCAGCGCGACAGGGGAAGATTCACCCCTCCACTTT.

A remark on this clone: The limits of the CDR3 on the DNA are not certain, so only TCRdb's listed CDR3 is given. Other DNA sequences within the sample encode an identical CDR3. The gene calls are TRBV7-2 and TRBJ2-5; TRBD1 is taken as the D call from the table, unchecked against the DNA. The CDR3 region is 13 residues in length, termini included. Germline assignment: CDR1 SGHTA and CDR2 FQGNSA. The CDR3 sequence: CASSFGPGETQYF.

This clone is a singleton in its sample. The V and J genes are TRBV27 and TRBJ2-3; 7 positions match TRBD2. This CDR3 spans 16 amino acids. The germline CDR1 and CDR2 sequences are MNHEY and SMNVEV (reference sequence). The trim removed 4 bases at V and 0 bases at J, leaving 7 bases unmatched. CDR3 nucleotide sequence: TGTGCCAGCAGTTCTGGGACTACTACTAGCACAGATACGCAGTATTTT. It yields the protein CASSSGTTTSTDTQYF.

The chain carries TRBV15 and TRBJ1-5, with 10 bases identical to TRBD1. CDR3 length: 15 amino acids. Germline CDR1 LNHNV, CDR2 YYDKDF (reference sequence). The junction had 3 bases not matched to a gene; V was cut back by 3 bases and J by 4 bases. In nucleotides, the CDR3 is TGTGCCACCAGCAGGGACAGGGGGTCTAATCAGCCCCAGCATTTT. Its protein product is CATSRDRGSNQPQHF. Complete variable domain (other parts from reference TRBV15 and TRBJ1-5): DAMVIQNPRYQVTQFGKPVTLSCSQTLNHNVMYWYQQKSSQAPKLLFHYYDKDFNNEADTPDNFQSRRPNTSFCFLDIRSPGLGDTAMYLCATSRDRGSNQPQHFGDGTRLSIL.

This clone was seen only once. At one end, the junction sequence differs from germline, possibly due to a read error. This chain links TRBV5-1 with TRBJ2-7, with a tentative D call TRBD2 (6 bases). This CDR3 comprises 15 residues. CDR1 and CDR2 (germline): SGHRS, YFSETQ. This CDR3 reads CASSLAIRGTYEQHF. The CDR3 DNA sequence: TGCGCCAGCAGCTTGGCCATCCGGGGGACGTACGAGCAGCACTTC.

The count of this clone is one. The chain is built from TRBV4-3 and TRBJ1-4, with D unresolved. This CDR3 is built from 15 residues. Trimming left V 1 base short and J 0 bases short, with 6 bases between. Germline V gives CDR1 LGHNA, CDR2 YSLEER. In DNA form, the CDR3 reads TGCGCCAGCAGCCAAGCGAGTGCAACTAATGAAAAACTGTTTTTT. Translation: CASSQASATNEKLFF.

With respect to this clone: Other DNA sequences in the same sample also yield this CDR3. V usage is TRBV5-1 and J usage is TRBJ2-3; D perhaps matches TRBD1 (5 bases). CDR3 length equals 14 residues. V was pared by 0 bases and J by 1 base, with 6 bases between. Germline loops: CDR1 SGHRS, CDR2 YFSETQ. The CDR3 DNA follows: TGCGCCAGCAGCTTGGCACAGGGCACAGATACGCAGTATTTT. Translation gives CASSLAQGTDTQYF. The full variable domain, rest sourced from reference TRBV5-1 and TRBJ2-3, is KAGVTQTPRYLIKTRGQQVTLSCSPISGHRSVSWYQQTPGQGLQFLFEYFSETQRNKGNFPGRFSGRQFSNSRSEMNVSTLELGDSALYLCASSLAQGTDTQYFGPGTRLTVL.

V is TRBV5-1 and J is TRBJ1-5; no clear D gene. The CDR3 is made up of 13 amino acids. V lost 5 bases, J lost 1 base, and 7 bases lay in between. Germline V gene sequence: CDR1 SGHRS, CDR2 YFSETQ. CDR3 region: CASRAGSNQPQHF. DNA for the CDR3: TGCGCCAGCAGGGCGGGGAGCAATCAGCCCCAGCATTTT. Full variable domain (missing parts from reference TRBV5-1 and TRBJ1-5): KAGVTQTPRYLIKTRGQQVTLSCSPISGHRSVSWYQQTPGQGLQFLFEYFSETQRNKGNFPGRFSGRQFSNSRSEMNVSTLELGDSALYLCASRAGSNQPQHFGDGTRLSIL.

The rearrangement uses TRBV27 and TRBJ2-7, with D possibly being TRBD1 (6 bases). The CDR3 loop spans 16 amino acids. Trimming stripped 6 bases from V and 5 bases from J, with 23 bases between. CDR1 and CDR2 from the germline V gene are MNHEY and SMNVEV (reference sequence). The CDR3 coding sequence is TGTGCCAGCAGCCCCTTTGACGCGCAGGGGCTGAACGAGCAGTACTTC. This translates into CASSPFDAQGLNEQYF.